This TCR beta chain originates from a study of CD8 T cells in ankylosing spondylitis. Findings and caveats of the study: Eight highly homologous variants formed a TCR beta motif that appeared characteristic of ankylosing spondylitis blood. As reported, disease-linked clones showed significant enrichment in matched ankylosing spondylitis synovial fluid. The authors found the disease-linked clones to be CD8+ and relatively rare in peripheral blood.

Notes on this clonotype: Its antigen is not known.

Germline-derived CDR1 and CDR2 are SGHRS and YFSETQ. This CDR3 spans 16 amino acids. V was trimmed by 1 base and J by 4 bases, leaving 15 bases between them. TCRdb called the 5' RACE reads again in MiXCR, with one record for every CDR3 protein. In the table there are about 420,000 distinct CDR3 sequences, about a fifth of which are singletons. The material sequenced was blood, either unsorted or a sorted T cell fraction (not recorded which). V gene TRBV5-1 combines with J gene TRBJ1-5, with D perhaps matching TRBD1 (5 bases). This clonotype originated in a male donor with ankylosing spondylitis. CDR3 region: CASSLYRDSPNQPQHF. The CDR3 nucleotides are TGCGCCAGCAGCTTGTATCGGGACTCACCAAATCAGCCCCAGCATTTT.